What follows is one T cell receptor (beta chain) and its context. Its antigen remains unknown. Assay: immunoSEQ multiplex PCR; the TCRdb copy retains only in-frame clones and omits some. The repertoire includes 85,000 or so clones, about 90% of them detected once, and roughly 11% sits in the top ten. This entry comes from a study of T cell responses to AZD1222 COVID-19 vaccine. Findings and caveats of the study: As reported, nearly half of all spike-specific TCRs target variant regions that are unmutated. A rise in Spike-specific TCR breadth and depth followed two AZD1222 doses. The span of vaccine-associated CD4 TCRs extended across spike, with dominance at 160-218 and 743-854.

Germline V gene data show CDR1 as SEHNR and CDR2 as FQNEAQ (reference sequence). V was trimmed by 7 bases and J by 6 bases, leaving 15 bases between them. The length of the CDR3 is 14 residues. V is TRBV7-9 and J is TRBJ2-2, with D possibly matching TRBD1 (5 bases). This receptor was obtained from an adult who received the AZD1222 COVID-19 vaccine. The source material was peripheral blood, sampled 28 days after the second AZD1222 dose. CDR3 bases: TGTGCCAGCACCGCAGGGTTTGGGGCCGGGGAGCTGTTTTTT. Its protein is CASTAGFGAGELFF. Together with reference TRBV7-9 and TRBJ2-2, the CDR3 gives the full variable domain: DTGVSQNPRHKITKRGQNVTFRCDPISEHNRLYWYRQTLGQGPEFLTYFQNEAQLEKSRLLSDRFSAERPKGSFSTLEIQRTEQGDSAMYLCASTAGFGAGELFFGEGSRLTVL.